One and the same sample provided the 6 T cell receptor beta chains below, sequenced in a study of T cells expressing NK-cell markers. TCRdb reprocessed the 5' RACE reads and stores each CDR3 protein as one record, lacking DNA. The table for this sample gives around 180,000 distinct CDR3 sequences. The sequenced sample consisted of blood T cells: a sorted CD56 or NKG2C T cell subset, CD4+ or CD8+ T cells, or bulk PBMC T cells (not recorded which). The receptors were sampled from a man aged 18 to 69 in good health.

This chain connects TRBV28 to TRBJ1-5; TCRdb designates TRBD1, a call that cannot be tested without DNA. Germline-derived CDR1 and CDR2 are MDHEN and SYDVKM. CDR3 length: 14 amino acids. CDR3 in amino acids: CASSLRQTNQPQHF.

The rearrangement joins TRBV12-3 or TRBV12-4 to TRBJ2-7. The CDR3 totals 14 residues. Here the CDR3 reads CASSTTFTHYEQYF.

The chain has TRBV24-1 and TRBJ2-1; the TCRdb call, TRBD1, lacks DNA for checking. The CDR3 is 15 amino acids. Germline CDR1 KGHDR, CDR2 SFDVKD. Here the CDR3 reads CATSDPDRGFDEQFF.

The chain joins TRBV9 to TRBJ1-2; TCRdb reports TRBD1, a call that lacks DNA to check it against. The CDR3 sequence is 13 residues long. Germline assignment: CDR1 SGDLS and CDR2 YYNGEE. CDR3 region: CASSTGQSYGYTF.

V gene TRBV23-1 combines with J gene TRBJ2-3; TCRdb calls TRBD1, which cannot be checked without DNA. TRBV23-1 is flagged as an ORF with uncertain function. The CDR3 has 14 residues. CDR3 in amino acids: CASSFQGAGDTQYF.

The chain is built from TRBV2 and TRBJ2-5. This CDR3 is 14 amino acids long. The germline CDR1 and CDR2 sequences are SNHLY and FYNNEI. CDR3 sequence: CASSEGHRPETQYF. The full variable domain, with the rest looked up from reference TRBV2 and TRBJ2-5, is EPEVTQTPSHQVTQMGQEVILRCVPISNHLYFYWYRQILGQKVEFLVSFYNNEISEKSEIFDDQFSVERPDGSNFTLKIRSTKLEDSAMYFCASSEGHRPETQYFGPGTRLLVL.